This entry describes one T cell receptor beta chain. What this receptor recognizes is not known. The input lacks base qualities; no much larger clone sits a single base away. This sample stems from a study of blood T cells in healthy people across ages (dated by TCRdb to 2013 to 2016). Turning to the overall study: Template switching captured roughly one uniquely barcoded TCR beta cDNA molecule per two T cells in model experiments. Age-related changes in TCR beta repertoire diversity were measured in the study by deep sequencing normalized with unique cDNA molecular identifiers. The donors were split into four age groups: young (average about 16 years), middle-aged (around 40), aged (over 55) and long-lived (more than 80). The study analyzed two additional independent replicas of 1 million unique cDNA reads from the same blood draw for two donors, one aged 18 to 29 and one aged 80 or older. Beyond this particular receptor, the publication reports: Estimates of total diversity based on one million sequenced T cells were considered lower bounds and underestimates. Observed TCR beta diversity correlated strongly with the percentage of naive T cells measured by flow cytometry. Donor CMV infection status was unknown, potentially confounding age-related changes in expanded clonotypes. Since profiling was done on bulk unsorted PBMCs, naive and antigen-experienced compartments could not be conclusively compared. Observed TCR beta diversity per million T cells fell roughly linearly with age, and a significant reduction was already apparent by age around 39. The long-lived group showed more naive CD4+ T cells, fewer expanded clones and increased TCR diversity than the aged group, suggesting age selection.

The method was 5' RACE. Instrument on record: Illumina HiSeq 2500. The second PCR ran for about 7 to 11 cycles and used a J-beta primer mix along with a sample-barcoded 5' primer. A unique molecular identifier was introduced onto each TCR beta cDNA molecule by a template-switch 5' adaptor carrying 12 random nucleotides. Each sample yielded at least 2.5 million CDR3-containing paired-end reads. The Mint cDNA synthesis kit, primed by a TRBC-specific oligonucleotide, was used to synthesize first-strand cDNA from all RNA. After uracil-DNA glycosylase treatment, a first 18-cycle PCR used universal primers M1SS and BC2_uni_R on all cDNA. For the original study's pipeline: For normalization, 1 million high-quality reads, each with a distinct molecular identifier, were randomly selected from each sample. Instead of being binned into consensus sequences, reads that shared molecular identifiers were thrown out. MiTCR, set to a Q25 quality threshold and the strictest error-elimination algorithm, was used for CDR3 identification, clonotype clustering and error correction. A nonparametric unseen species model with Euler transformation was used to estimate lower-bound total TCR beta diversity. TCRdb ran its own pipeline on the public reads, namely fastp trimming at Q25 and MiXCR clone calling, and kept in-frame beta chains. Duplicate CDR3 protein sequences are folded into a single record with the most common DNA and genes. The V and J calls and clone size come from TCRdb's table, not from the authors' own analysis. This sample lists around 1,000,000 distinct CDR3 sequences; around 25% were detected once. About 0.72% of the sample goes to the ten largest clones.

Reading the germline V gene gives CDR1 SGHVS and CDR2 FNYEAQ. Trimming at the junction amounts to 3 bases on V and 9 bases on J, and the germline ends lie 15 bases apart. Counted from cysteine to phenylalanine, this CDR3 has 14 amino acids. Left in the record is the CDR3 DNA by itself, 42 bases read in frame from the first base. Systemically healthy Caucasian individuals from Russia, 39 in total and aged roughly 6 to 100 years, were included as donors. Each donor gave ten milliliters of peripheral blood, drawn into EDTA-treated Vacutainer tubes. Ficoll-Paque density-gradient centrifugation was used to isolate PBMCs, with at least 6.5 million per sample. Total RNA, at least 6 micrograms per sample, was extracted from PBMCs with Trizol reagent. Naive CD45RAhigh/CD27high T cell percentages were measured by flow cytometry on a PBMC aliquot from every donor. This sample also belongs to another study, concerning T cells of mothers and their children. As that second study puts it: Nine systemically healthy Caucasian individuals, comprising three mothers and their six children, were included as donors. cDNA synthesis used all of the extracted RNA, with approximately 1.6 ug of RNA in each 15 ul reaction. Sample barcodes and 2-4 random nucleotides were added via the M1S primer in the second PCR. Each mother yielded over 10 million TCR beta CDR3 reads and each child 2.5 million to 3.5 million reads. TCR recombination output is similarly shaped by thymic selection in related and unrelated pairs, with a minor effect exerted by inherited differences. Normalized repertoire overlap was always found to be slightly, but never significantly, higher in related mother-child pairs than in unrelated mother-child pairs. With a sensitivity of approximately 100 clones per million clonotypes, no persistent microchimeric T cell clones were detected. The study used deep NGS to compare TCR beta repertoires of mothers and children, seeking features distinguishing related mother-child pairs from unrelated individuals. Mothers averaged around 43 +/- 4 years of age and children averaged roughly 10 +/- 4 years. After adapter ligation was performed with NEBNext reagents, the libraries were sequenced on an Illumina HiSeq 2000 with 100+100 nt paired-end reads. To prevent cross-contamination, the mother and child libraries were prepared a month apart and were sequenced in separate runs. Each donor had between about 450,000 and 2,100,000 distinct TCR beta clonotypes identified. Naive TCR beta clonotypes were estimated from low-frequency clonotypes matched to each donor's FACS-determined naive share, without sorting.

Sequenced input: blood. The receptor chain draws on TRBV7-6 and TRBJ2-1; TRBD1 could be the D gene, as 6 bases match. The receptor's source is a girl aged 2-10 years in good health. CDR3 region: CASSFTSVGGEQFF. The DNA sequence is TGTGCCAGCAGCTTTACTAGTGTAGGGGGTGAGCAGTTCTTC. Extended through the reference TRBV7-6 and TRBJ2-1 proteins, this CDR3 yields the full variable domain: GAGVSQSPRYKVTKRGQDVALRCDPISGHVSLYWYRQALGQGPEFLTYFNYEAQQDKSGLPNDRFSAERPEGSISTLTIQRTEQRDSAMYRCASSFTSVGGEQFFGPGTRLTVL.